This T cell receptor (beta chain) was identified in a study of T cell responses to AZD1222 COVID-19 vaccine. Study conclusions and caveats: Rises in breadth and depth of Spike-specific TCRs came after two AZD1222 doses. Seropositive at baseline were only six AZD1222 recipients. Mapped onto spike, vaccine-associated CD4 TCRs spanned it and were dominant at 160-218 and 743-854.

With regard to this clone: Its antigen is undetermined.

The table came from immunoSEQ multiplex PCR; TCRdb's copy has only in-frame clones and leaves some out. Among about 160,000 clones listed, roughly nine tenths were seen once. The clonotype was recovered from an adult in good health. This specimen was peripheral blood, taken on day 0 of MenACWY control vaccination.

The CDR3 nucleotides are TGTGCCAGCACGCAAGAGCAGGGTGGGATGAGGTACTTC. Its protein product is CASTQEQGGMRYF. The chain combines TRBV2 with TRBJ2-5; D perhaps matches TRBD1 (5 bases). With 7 bases removed from V and 13 bases from J, the gap between germline ends came to 22 bases. Germline-derived CDR1 and CDR2 are SNHLY and FYNNEI. This CDR3 is built from 13 residues.